This TCR beta chain was found in a study of blood T cells in healthy people across ages. Samples had at least 7 million PBMCs isolated from them. Primers used in a second PCR of roughly 7 to 11 cycles were a sample-barcoded 5' primer and a J-beta primer mix. TCRdb recomputed calls from the 5' RACE reads with MiXCR, one row per CDR3 protein. The table records 750,000 to 950,000 distinct CDR3 sequences, about 28% of them present only once. J gave up 8 bases and V 4 bases, and 11 bases lay outside the gene matches. This CDR3 contains 16 residues. CDR1 and CDR2 (germline): MGHRA, YSYEKL. The sample also formed part of further work on T cells of mothers and their children.

The receptor comes from a woman in her 40s in good health. This chain uses TRBV4-1 with TRBJ1-4; 9 bases line up with TRBD1. The sequencing input was blood. CDR3 region: CASSPLKGQGDEKLFF. CDR3 DNA: TGCGCCAGCAGCCCTCTAAAGGGACAGGGAGACGAAAAACTGTTTTTT.